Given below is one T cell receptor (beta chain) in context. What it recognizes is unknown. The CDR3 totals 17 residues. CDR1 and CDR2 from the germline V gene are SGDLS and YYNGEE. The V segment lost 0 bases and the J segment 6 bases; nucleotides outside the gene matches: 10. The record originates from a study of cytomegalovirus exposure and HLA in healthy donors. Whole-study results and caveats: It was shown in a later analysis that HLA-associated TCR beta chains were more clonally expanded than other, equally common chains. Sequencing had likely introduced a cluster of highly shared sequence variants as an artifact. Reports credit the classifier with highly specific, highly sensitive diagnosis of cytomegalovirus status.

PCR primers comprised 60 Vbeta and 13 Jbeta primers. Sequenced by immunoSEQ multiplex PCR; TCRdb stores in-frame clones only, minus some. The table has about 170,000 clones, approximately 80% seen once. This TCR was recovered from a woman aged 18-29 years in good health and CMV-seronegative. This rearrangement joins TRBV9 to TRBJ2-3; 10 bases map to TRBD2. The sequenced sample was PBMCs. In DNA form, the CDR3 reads TGTGCCAGCAGCGTAGGTCCCAGCGGGAGGGGAGGGGATACGCAGTATTTT. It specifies CASSVGPSGRGGDTQYF.